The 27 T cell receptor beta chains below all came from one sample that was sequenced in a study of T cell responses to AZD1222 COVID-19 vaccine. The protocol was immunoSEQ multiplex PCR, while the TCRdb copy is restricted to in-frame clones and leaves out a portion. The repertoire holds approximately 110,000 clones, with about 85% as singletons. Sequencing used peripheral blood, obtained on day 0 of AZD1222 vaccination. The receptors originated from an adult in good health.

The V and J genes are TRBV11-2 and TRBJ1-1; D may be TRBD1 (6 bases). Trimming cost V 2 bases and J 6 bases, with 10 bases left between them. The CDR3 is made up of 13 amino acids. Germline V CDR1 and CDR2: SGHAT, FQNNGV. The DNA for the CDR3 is TGTGCCAGCAGCTTAAACAGGGTACCTGAAGCTTTCTTT. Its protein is CASSLNRVPEAFF.

The CDR3 protein is CSASGSGGTGELFF. DNA of the CDR3: TGCAGTGCTAGTGGCAGCGGGGGCACCGGGGAGCTGTTTTTT. V usage is TRBV20-1 and J usage is TRBJ2-2; 8 nucleotides agree with TRBD2. V trimming: 3 bases; J trimming: 4 bases; junction bases outside the gene matches: 4. The germline V gene encodes CDR1 DFQATT and CDR2 SNEGSKA (reference sequence). This CDR3 comprises 14 residues.

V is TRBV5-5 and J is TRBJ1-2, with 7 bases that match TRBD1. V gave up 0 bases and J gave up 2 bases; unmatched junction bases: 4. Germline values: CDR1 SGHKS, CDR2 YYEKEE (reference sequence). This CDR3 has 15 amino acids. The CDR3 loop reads CASSLDGGGNYGYTF. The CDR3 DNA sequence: TGTGCCAGCAGCTTGGACGGAGGGGGCAACTATGGCTACACCTTC.

As DNA, the CDR3 is TGTGCCATCAGTGAGTCTCCCTGGGAGGTCCTCCACTTT. This codes for CAISESPWEVLHF. The chain employs TRBV10-3 and TRBJ1-6; no reliable D call. V was clipped by 0 bases and J by 15 bases, with 12 bases between them. The CDR3 is 13 amino acids. CDR1 ENHRY and CDR2 SYGVKD come from the germline V gene.

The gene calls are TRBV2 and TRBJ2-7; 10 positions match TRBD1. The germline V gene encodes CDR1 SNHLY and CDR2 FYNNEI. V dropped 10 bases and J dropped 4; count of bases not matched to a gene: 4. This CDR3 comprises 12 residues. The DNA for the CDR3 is TGTGCCACCCTGGACAGGGGGTACGAGCAGTACTTC. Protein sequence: CATLDRGYEQYF.

The CDR3 sequence: CASSHSSAGYTF. CDR3 in DNA: TGTGCCAGCAGCCACAGTAGCGCTGGCTACACCTTC. The rearrangement uses TRBV3-1 (or the pseudogene TRBV3-2) and TRBJ1-2; D call uncertain. V was pared by 3 bases and J by 7 bases, with 9 bases between. CDR3 length: 12 amino acids. Germline V lookup: CDR1 LGHDT, CDR2 YNNKEL (reference sequence).

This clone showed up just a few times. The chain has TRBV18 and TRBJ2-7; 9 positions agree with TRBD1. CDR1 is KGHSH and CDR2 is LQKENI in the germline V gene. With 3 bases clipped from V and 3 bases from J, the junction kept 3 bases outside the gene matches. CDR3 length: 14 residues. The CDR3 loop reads CASSPPGQGYEQYF. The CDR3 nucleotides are TGTGCCAGCTCACCCCCGGGACAGGGCTACGAGCAGTACTTC.

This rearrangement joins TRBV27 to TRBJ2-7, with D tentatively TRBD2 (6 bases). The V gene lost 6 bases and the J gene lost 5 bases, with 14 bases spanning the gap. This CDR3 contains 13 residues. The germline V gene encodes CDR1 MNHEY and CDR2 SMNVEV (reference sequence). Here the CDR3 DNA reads TGTGCCAGCAGCCCCCTAGCGTCCCACGAGCAGTACTTC. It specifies CASSPLASHEQYF.

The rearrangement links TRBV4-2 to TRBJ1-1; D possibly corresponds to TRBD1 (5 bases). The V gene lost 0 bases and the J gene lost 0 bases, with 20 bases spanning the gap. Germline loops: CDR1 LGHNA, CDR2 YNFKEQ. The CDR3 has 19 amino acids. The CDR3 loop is CASSQDPIGGRGMNTEAFF. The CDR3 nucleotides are TGTGCCAGCAGCCAAGATCCGATAGGAGGGAGGGGAATGAACACTGAAGCTTTCTTT.

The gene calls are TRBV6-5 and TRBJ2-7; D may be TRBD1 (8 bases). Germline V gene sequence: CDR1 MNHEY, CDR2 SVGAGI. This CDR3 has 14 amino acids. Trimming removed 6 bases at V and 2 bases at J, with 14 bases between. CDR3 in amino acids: CASRKTGGAYEQYF. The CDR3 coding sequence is TGTGCCAGCAGAAAAACAGGGGGGGCCTACGAGCAGTACTTC.

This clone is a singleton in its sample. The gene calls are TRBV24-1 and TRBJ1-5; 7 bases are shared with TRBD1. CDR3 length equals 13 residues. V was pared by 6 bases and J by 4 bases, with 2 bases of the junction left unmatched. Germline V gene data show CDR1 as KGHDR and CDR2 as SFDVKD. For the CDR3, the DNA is TGTGCCACCAGTCCCAGGGGGAATCAGCCCCAGCATTTT. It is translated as CATSPRGNQPQHF.

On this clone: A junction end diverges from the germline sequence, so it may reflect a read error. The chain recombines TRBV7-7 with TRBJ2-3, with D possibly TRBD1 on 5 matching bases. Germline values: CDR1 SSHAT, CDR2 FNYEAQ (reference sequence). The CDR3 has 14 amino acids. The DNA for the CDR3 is TGTGCTAGCAGCTTAGACAGCAGCACAGATACGCAGTATTTT. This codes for CASSLDSSTDTQYF.

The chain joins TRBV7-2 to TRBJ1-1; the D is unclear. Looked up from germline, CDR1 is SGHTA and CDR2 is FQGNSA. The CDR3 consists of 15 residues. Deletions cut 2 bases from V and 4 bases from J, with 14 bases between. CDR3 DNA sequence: TGTGCCAGCAGCTTAAGTTCTGGTTGGGGCACTGAAGCTTTCTTT. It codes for CASSLSSGWGTEAFF.

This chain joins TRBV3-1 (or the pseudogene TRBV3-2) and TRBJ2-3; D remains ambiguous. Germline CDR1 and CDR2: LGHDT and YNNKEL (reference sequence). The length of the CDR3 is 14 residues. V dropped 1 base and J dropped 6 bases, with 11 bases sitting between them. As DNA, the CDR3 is TGTGCCAGCAGCCAAGGAGTAGCACGTGATACGCAGTATTTT. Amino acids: CASSQGVARDTQYF.

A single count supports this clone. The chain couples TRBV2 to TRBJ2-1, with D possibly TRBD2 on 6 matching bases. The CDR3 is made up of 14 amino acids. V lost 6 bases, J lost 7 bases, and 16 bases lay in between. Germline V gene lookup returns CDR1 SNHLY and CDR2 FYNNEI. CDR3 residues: CASRSQLALNEQFF. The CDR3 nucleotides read TGTGCCAGCAGGAGCCAACTAGCTCTTAATGAGCAGTTCTTC.

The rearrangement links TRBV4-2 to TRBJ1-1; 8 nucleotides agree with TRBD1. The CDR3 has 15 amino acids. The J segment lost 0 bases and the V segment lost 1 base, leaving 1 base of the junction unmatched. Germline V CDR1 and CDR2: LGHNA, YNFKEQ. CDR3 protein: CASSQGDRMNTEAFF. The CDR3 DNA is TGTGCCAGCAGCCAAGGGGACAGGATGAACACTGAAGCTTTCTTT.

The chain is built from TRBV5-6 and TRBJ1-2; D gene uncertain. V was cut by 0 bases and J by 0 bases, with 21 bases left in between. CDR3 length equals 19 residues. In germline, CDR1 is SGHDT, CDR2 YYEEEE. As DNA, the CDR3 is TGTGCCAGCAGCTTGGAAGGGCCGGGGTTTTCGGTGTCTAACTATGGCTACACCTTC. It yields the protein CASSLEGPGFSVSNYGYTF.

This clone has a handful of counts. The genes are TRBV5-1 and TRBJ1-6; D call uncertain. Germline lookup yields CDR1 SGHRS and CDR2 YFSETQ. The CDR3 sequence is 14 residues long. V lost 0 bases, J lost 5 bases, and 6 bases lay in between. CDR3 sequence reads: CASSLALDNSPLHF. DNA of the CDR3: TGCGCCAGCAGCTTGGCCCTAGATAATTCACCCCTCCACTTT. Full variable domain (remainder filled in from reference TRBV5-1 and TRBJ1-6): KAGVTQTPRYLIKTRGQQVTLSCSPISGHRSVSWYQQTPGQGLQFLFEYFSETQRNKGNFPGRFSGRQFSNSRSEMNVSTLELGDSALYLCASSLALDNSPLHFGNGTRLTVT.

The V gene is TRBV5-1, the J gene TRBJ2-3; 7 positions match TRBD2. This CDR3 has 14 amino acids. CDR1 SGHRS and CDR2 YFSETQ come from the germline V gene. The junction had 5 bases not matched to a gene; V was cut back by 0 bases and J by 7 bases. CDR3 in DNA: TGCGCCAGCAGCTTGGAGAGCGGGGTAAATACGCAGTATTTT. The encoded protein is CASSLESGVNTQYF.

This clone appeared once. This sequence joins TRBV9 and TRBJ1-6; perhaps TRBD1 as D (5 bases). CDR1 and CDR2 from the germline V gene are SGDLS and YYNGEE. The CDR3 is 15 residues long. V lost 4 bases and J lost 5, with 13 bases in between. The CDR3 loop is CASSRGGGNNSPLHF. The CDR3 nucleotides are TGTGCCAGCAGCCGAGGTGGGGGAAATAATTCACCCCTCCACTTT.

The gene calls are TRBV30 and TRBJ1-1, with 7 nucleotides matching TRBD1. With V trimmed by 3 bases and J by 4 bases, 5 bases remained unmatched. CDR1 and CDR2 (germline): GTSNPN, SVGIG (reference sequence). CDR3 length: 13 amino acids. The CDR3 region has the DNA TGTGCCTGGAGGTCGACAGGGTTCACTGAAGCTTTCTTT. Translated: CAWRSTGFTEAFF. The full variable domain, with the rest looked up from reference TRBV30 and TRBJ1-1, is SQTIHQWPATLVQPVGSPLSLECTVEGTSNPNLYWYRQAAGRGLQLLFYSVGIGQISSEVPQNLSASRPQDRQFILSSKKLLLSDSGFYLCAWRSTGFTEAFFGQGTRLTVV.

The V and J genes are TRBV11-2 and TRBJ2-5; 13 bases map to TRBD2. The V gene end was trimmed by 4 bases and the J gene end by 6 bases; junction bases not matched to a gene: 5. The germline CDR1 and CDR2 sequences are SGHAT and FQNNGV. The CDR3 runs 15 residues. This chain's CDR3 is CASSSRTSGGQTQYF. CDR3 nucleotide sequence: TGTGCCAGCAGCTCGAGGACTAGCGGGGGACAGACCCAGTACTTC.

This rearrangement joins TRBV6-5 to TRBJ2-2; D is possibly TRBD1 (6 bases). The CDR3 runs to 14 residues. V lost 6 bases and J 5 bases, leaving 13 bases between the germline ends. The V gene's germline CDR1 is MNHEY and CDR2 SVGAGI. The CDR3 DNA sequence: TGTGCCAGCAGGAAAACAGGGATAACCGGGGAGCTGTTTTTT. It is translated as CASRKTGITGELFF.

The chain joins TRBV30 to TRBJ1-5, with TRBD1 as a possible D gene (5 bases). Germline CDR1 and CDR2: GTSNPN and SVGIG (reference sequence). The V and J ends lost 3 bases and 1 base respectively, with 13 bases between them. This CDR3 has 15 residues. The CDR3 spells CAWSAMGGSNQPQHF. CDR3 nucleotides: TGTGCCTGGAGCGCGATGGGGGGAAGCAATCAGCCCCAGCATTTT.

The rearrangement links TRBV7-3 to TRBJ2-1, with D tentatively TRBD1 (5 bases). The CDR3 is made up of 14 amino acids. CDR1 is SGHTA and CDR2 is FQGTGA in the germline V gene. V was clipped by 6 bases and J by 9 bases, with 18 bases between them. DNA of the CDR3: TGTGCCAGCAGGTCGGACACGATCTACCCTGAGCAGTTCTTC. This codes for CASRSDTIYPEQFF.

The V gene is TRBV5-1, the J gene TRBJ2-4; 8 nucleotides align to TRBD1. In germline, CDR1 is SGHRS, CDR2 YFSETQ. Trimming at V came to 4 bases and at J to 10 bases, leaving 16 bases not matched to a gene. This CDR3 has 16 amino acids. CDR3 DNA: TGCGCCAGCAGCGTCCAGGGGGCCCTCGCCGTGGGGATTCAGTACTTC. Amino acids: CASSVQGALAVGIQYF.

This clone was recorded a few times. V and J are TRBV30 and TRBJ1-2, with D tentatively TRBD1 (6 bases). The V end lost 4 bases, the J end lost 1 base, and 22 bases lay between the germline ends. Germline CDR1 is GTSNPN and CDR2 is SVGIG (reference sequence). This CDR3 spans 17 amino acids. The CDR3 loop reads CAWTLRDTRPYNYGYTF. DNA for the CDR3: TGTGCCTGGACCCTCCGGGACACCCGGCCCTATAACTATGGCTACACCTTC.